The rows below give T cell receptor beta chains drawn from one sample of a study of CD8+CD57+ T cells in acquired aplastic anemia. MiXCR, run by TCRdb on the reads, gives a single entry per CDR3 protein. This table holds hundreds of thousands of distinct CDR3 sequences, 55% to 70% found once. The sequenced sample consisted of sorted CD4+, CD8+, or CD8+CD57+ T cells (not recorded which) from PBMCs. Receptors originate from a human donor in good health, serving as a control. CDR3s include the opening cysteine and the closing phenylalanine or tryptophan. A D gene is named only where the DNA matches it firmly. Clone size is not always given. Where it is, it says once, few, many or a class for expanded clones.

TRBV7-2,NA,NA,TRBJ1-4,TGTGCCAGCAGCTCCACAGGAAGTAATGAAAAACTGTTTTTT,CASSSTGSNEKLFF
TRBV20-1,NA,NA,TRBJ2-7,TGCAGTGCGCCCAACCGGGGGCGCTACGAGCAGTACTTC,CSAPNRGRYEQYF
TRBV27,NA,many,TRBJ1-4,TGTGCCAGCAGTTCGGGGGAGCCTAATGAAAAACTGTTTTTT,CASSSGEPNEKLFF
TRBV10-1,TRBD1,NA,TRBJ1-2,TGTGCCAGCAGTAGTAGGGACAGTGGCATTCAGGGCTACACCTTC,CASSSRDSGIQGYTF
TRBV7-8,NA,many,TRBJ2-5,TGTGCCAGCAGCTTAGCGGGGGTACAAGAGACCCAGTACTTC,CASSLAGVQETQYF
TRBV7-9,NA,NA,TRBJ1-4,TGTGCCAGCAGTGGTGGCACGGGGGGCAGTATAGCAATCTTT,CASSGGTGGSIAIF
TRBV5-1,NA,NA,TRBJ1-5,TGTGCCAGCAGCTTAAGGGTTCTAGCGTGGCATTTT,CASSLRVLAWHF
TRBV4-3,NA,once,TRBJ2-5,TGCGCCAGCAGCCCTGACCGGAAAGAGACCCAGTACTTC,CASSPDRKETQYF
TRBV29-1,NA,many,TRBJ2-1,TGCAGCGTTGAAGTTGGGCTAGCCTCTAGTGAGCAGTTCTTC,CSVEVGLASSEQFF
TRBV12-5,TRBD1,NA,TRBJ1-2,TGTGCTAGTGGTTTTGACAGGGGGGACTATGGCTACACCTTC,CASGFDRGDYGYTF
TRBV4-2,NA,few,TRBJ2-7,TGTGCCAGCAGCTTGGGCCCCTGGGGTTCCGACGAGCAGTACTTC,CASSLGPWGSDEQYF
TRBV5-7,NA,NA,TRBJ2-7,TGTGCCAGCAGCTTGAAGAGGACACCCATCTACGAGCAGTACTTC,CASSLKRTPIYEQYF
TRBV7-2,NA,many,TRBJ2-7,TGTGCCAGCAGCCCCAGTTGGGGCTACGAGCAGTACTTC,CASSPSWGYEQYF
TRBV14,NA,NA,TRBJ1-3,TGTGCCAGCAGCCGGACAGACCGCTCTGGAAACACCATATATTTT,CASSRTDRSGNTIYF
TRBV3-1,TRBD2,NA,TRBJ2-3,TGTGCCAGCAGCCAAGGGTCGGGATACGGGGGGGAATCCTACAATGAGCAGTATTTT,CASSQGSGYGGESYNEQYF
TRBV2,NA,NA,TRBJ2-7,TGTGCCAGCAGTGTAGACGGCCGGGACTCTCTTCATTACTTC,CASSVDGRDSLHYF
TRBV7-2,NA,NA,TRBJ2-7,TGTGCCAGCAGCTTATTAGTTAACCAAAAGACGCAGTACTTC,CASSLLVNQKTQYF
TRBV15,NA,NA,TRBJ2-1,TGTGCCACCAGCAGAAAGTCAGGGACCTACAATGAGCAGTTCTTC,CATSRKSGTYNEQFF
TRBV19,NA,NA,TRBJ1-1,TGTGCCAGTAGTACGGGGTATATCACGACGGCCCAAGCTTCCTTT,CASSTGYITTAQASF
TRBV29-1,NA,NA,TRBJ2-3,TGCAGCGTTGGCGGCGGCACAGATACGCAGTATTTT,CSVGGGTDTQYF
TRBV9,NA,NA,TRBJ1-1,TGTGCCAGCAGCGTAGTCACCGATATGAACACTGAAGCTTTCTTT,CASSVVTDMNTEAFF
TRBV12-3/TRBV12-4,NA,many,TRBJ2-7,TGTGCCAGCAGAAATGCCGGGACCCAATACGAGCAGTACTTC,CASRNAGTQYEQYF
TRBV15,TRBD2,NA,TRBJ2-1,TGTGCCACCATCAGCGCGGGGGGATCGTACAATGAGCAGTTCTTC,CATISAGGSYNEQFF
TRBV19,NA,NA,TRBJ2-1,TGTGCCAGTAGTCGCTTACAGGGACCAGGCAGAGAGCAGTTCTTC,CASSRLQGPGREQFF